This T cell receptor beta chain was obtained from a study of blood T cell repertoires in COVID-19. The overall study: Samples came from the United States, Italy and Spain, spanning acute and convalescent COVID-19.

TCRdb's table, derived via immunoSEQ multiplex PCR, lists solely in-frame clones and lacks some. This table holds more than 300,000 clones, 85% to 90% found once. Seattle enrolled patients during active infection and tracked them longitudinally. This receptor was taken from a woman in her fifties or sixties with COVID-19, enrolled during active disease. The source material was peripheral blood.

This CDR3 is CASSIDRGGTQPQHF. The CDR3 DNA is TGTGCCAGTAGTATAGATCGGGGGGGGACTCAGCCCCAGCATTTT. The V and J genes are TRBV19 and TRBJ1-5, with D possibly matching TRBD1 (5 bases). CDR3 length: 15 amino acids. Germline V gene data show CDR1 as LNHDA and CDR2 as SQIVND (reference sequence). The V end lost 0 bases, the J end lost 6 bases, and 12 bases lay between the germline ends.